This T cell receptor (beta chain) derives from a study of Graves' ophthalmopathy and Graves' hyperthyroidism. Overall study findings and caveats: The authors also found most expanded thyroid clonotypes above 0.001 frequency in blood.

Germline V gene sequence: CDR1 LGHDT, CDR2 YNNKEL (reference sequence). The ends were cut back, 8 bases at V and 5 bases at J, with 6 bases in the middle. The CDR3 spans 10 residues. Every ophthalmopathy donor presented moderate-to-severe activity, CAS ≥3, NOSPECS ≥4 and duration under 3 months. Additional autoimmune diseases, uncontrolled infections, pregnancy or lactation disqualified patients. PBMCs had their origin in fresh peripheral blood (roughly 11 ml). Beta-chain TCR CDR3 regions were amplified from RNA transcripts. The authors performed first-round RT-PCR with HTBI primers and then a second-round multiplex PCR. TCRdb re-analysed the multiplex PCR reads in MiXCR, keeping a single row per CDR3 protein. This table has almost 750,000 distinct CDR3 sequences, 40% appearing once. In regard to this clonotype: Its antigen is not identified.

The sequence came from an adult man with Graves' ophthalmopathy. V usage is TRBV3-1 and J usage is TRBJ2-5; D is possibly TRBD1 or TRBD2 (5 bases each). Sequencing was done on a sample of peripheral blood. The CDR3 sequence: CASWGETQYF. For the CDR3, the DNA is TGTGCCAGCTGGGGGGAGACCCAGTACTTC.